These 30 T cell receptor beta chains originate from one sample sequenced in a study of CD8 T cells in ankylosing spondylitis. MiXCR, applied by TCRdb to the 5' RACE reads, yields one record per CDR3 protein. This sample yields 200,000 or so distinct CDR3 sequences, of which roughly 25% are seen a single time; approximately 6.6% belongs to the top ten. The sample consisted of blood, either unsorted or a sorted T cell fraction (not recorded which). These TCRs come from a male donor with ankylosing spondylitis or in good health (not recorded which).

This clonotype was recorded a few times. The chain links TRBV6-4 to TRBJ2-1; 7 positions agree with TRBD2. Trimming took 6 bases from V and 5 from J; bases not matched to a gene: 10. The CDR3 is 15 amino acids. The germline gives CDR1 MRHNA, CDR2 SNTAGT. CDR3 amino acids: CASRRSGTTNNEQFF. The CDR3 nucleotides are TGTGCCAGCAGAAGAAGCGGGACTACCAACAATGAGCAGTTCTTC.

This clonotype was seen at least ten times. The rearrangement joins TRBV3-1 to TRBJ1-1, with D unclear. The germline V gene has CDR1 LGHDT and CDR2 YNNKEL (reference sequence). This CDR3 comprises 13 residues. V lost 0 bases and J lost 10, with 12 bases in between. The CDR3 spells CASSQDRGSRAFF. The CDR3 DNA reads as TGTGCCAGCAGCCAAGACCGGGGTTCAAGAGCTTTCTTT.

This clonotype has ten or more counts. The J gene is TRBJ2-3, the V gene TRBV5-1; TRBD1 aligns across 7 bases. Germline CDR1 reads SGHRS; CDR2 reads YFSETQ. V shed 5 bases and J 2 bases; nucleotides not matched to a gene: 5. The CDR3 spans 14 residues. DNA for the CDR3: TGCGCCAGCAGTACACAGGGGTACACAGATACGCAGTATTTT. It is translated as CASSTQGYTDTQYF.

This clonotype was detected ten times or more. The chain is built from TRBV20-1 and TRBJ2-6, with D tentatively TRBD2 (6 bases). V dropped 4 bases and J dropped 2 bases, with 9 bases sitting between them. The germline gives CDR1 DFQATT, CDR2 SNEGSKA (reference sequence). This CDR3 has 14 residues. CDR3 nucleotides: TGCAGTGCTAAACCGGGAGCTGGGGCCAACGTCCTGACTTTC. Translation: CSAKPGAGANVLTF.

This clonotype was seen a few times. This sequence joins TRBV6-5 and TRBJ2-7, with D tentatively TRBD2 (6 bases). The CDR3 is 14 residues long. V lost 0 bases and J lost 4, with 10 bases in between. CDR1 is MNHEY, CDR2 SVGAGI, per germline. For the CDR3, the DNA is TGTGCCAGCAGTTACTCGGCAGGGAGGTACGAGCAGTACTTC. Its translation is CASSYSAGRYEQYF.

This clonotype was counted only a few times. This rearrangement joins TRBV7-8 to TRBJ2-1, with 11 bases identical to TRBD2. CDR3 length: 19 amino acids. Germline loops: CDR1 SGHVS, CDR2 FQNEAQ. V shed 1 base and J 3 bases; nucleotides not matched to a gene: 11. The CDR3 region is CASSLVVRSSGRLYNEQFF. The CDR3 region has the DNA TGTGCCAGCAGCTTAGTGGTCAGGTCTAGCGGGAGGCTCTACAATGAGCAGTTCTTC.

The V and J genes are TRBV5-1 and TRBJ1-1; 9 bases agree with TRBD1. Germline V gene lookup returns CDR1 SGHRS and CDR2 YFSETQ. J was trimmed by 10 bases and V by 7 bases; bases with no gene match: 5. The CDR3 has 11 residues. CDR3 nucleotides: TGCGCCAGCCGGGACAGGGAAGCAGCTTTCTTT. Protein sequence: CASRDREAAFF.

The chain recombines TRBV6-5 with TRBJ2-5, with TRBD1 identical over 10 bases. The germline V gene encodes CDR1 MNHEY and CDR2 SVGAGI. CDR3 length: 15 amino acids. The V gene end was trimmed by 2 bases and the J gene end by 6 bases; junction bases not matched to a gene: 6. CDR3 sequence: CASSYGTGEFKTQYF. CDR3 in DNA: TGTGCCAGCAGTTACGGGACAGGGGAGTTCAAGACCCAGTACTTC.

The chain employs TRBV5-1 and TRBJ2-5; 7 bases fit TRBD2. The V gene's germline CDR1 is SGHRS and CDR2 YFSETQ. The CDR3 extends over 15 amino acids. Germline trimming cut 3 bases from V and 5 bases from J; bases unmatched to any gene: 10. CDR3 sequence reads: CASSSILAAGETQYF. The DNA of the CDR3 is TGCGCCAGCAGCTCGATTCTAGCGGCAGGGGAGACCCAGTACTTC.

V gene TRBV10-3 combines with J gene TRBJ1-2; D is uncertain. This CDR3 has 13 amino acids. Germline V lookup: CDR1 ENHRY, CDR2 SYGVKD. The germline V and J ends were trimmed by 2 bases and 3 bases, with 7 bases remaining between them. CDR3 in amino acids: CAISEAFHYGYTF. For the CDR3, the DNA is TGTGCCATCAGTGAGGCTTTCCACTATGGCTACACCTTC.

This clonotype was recorded only once. J is TRBJ2-2 and V is TRBV12-3 or TRBV12-4; 10 bases line up with TRBD1. The V and J ends lost 3 bases and 6 bases, in that order; junction bases with no gene match: 7. This CDR3 has 16 amino acids. The CDR3 bases are TGTGCCAGCAGTTTGGATGGGACAGGGGTGTCCGGGGAGCTGTTTTTT. Amino acids: CASSLDGTGVSGELFF.

This clonotype was counted at least ten times. The chain recombines TRBV5-1 with TRBJ1-2, with D possibly being TRBD1 (6 bases). The CDR3 runs 15 residues. Germline loops: CDR1 SGHRS, CDR2 YFSETQ. The V end was cut by 3 bases, the J end by 5 bases, with 17 bases between. CDR3 loop: CASSSAGQIQYGYTF. The CDR3 DNA follows: TGCGCCAGCAGCTCGGCAGGACAGATACAATATGGCTACACCTTC.

DNA for the CDR3: TGCAGTGCTAGTGTGGGAGGTACCCAAGAGACCCAGTACTTC. Protein sequence: CSASVGGTQETQYF. The genes are TRBV20-1 and TRBJ2-5; D perhaps matches TRBD2 (6 bases). V dropped 3 bases and J dropped 1 base, with 12 bases sitting between them. The CDR3 totals 14 residues. CDR1 and CDR2 from the germline V gene are DFQATT and SNEGSKA (reference sequence).

This chain connects TRBV20-1 to TRBJ2-4; TRBD2 matches 7 bases. This CDR3 has 15 amino acids. The germline gives CDR1 DFQATT, CDR2 SNEGSKA (reference sequence). With V trimmed by 3 bases and J by 6 bases, 11 bases remained unmatched. CDR3 sequence (DNA): TGCAGTGCTAGTTCTGGCGGGGAGGGCGGAAACATTCAGTACTTC. Residues: CSASSGGEGGNIQYF.

The J gene is TRBJ1-1, the V gene TRBV20-1; D uncertain. Trimming removed 4 bases from V and 1 base from J, with 13 bases in between. The V gene's germline CDR1 is DFQATT and CDR2 SNEGSKA (reference sequence). The CDR3 length is 14 residues. The CDR3 is CSAKKTGGNTEAFF. CDR3 nucleotides: TGCAGTGCTAAAAAAACCGGTGGGAACACTGAAGCTTTCTTT.

This clonotype was observed a handful of times. This chain connects TRBV5-1 to TRBJ2-1; a possible D gene is TRBD2 (6 bases). V shed 9 bases and J shed 9 bases, with 22 bases lying between them. This CDR3 is built from 14 residues. The germline CDR1 and CDR2 sequences are SGHRS and YFSETQ. DNA for the CDR3: TGCGCCACCCAAAACGACCCTGCGGGGTCTGAGCAGTTCTTC. Protein: CATQNDPAGSEQFF.

This clonotype came up a few times. The chain links TRBV20-1 to TRBJ2-5; 9 bases agree with TRBD1. The J segment lost 4 bases and the V segment lost 0 bases, leaving 6 bases of the junction unmatched. Per germline, CDR1 DFQATT and CDR2 SNEGSKA (reference sequence). The CDR3 is 15 residues long. CDR3 residues: CSARDRDRVLETQYF. The CDR3 bases are TGCAGTGCTAGAGATCGGGACAGGGTTTTAGAGACCCAGTACTTC.

J is TRBJ2-5 and V is TRBV20-1, with D possibly being TRBD1 or TRBD2 (5 bases each). V was shortened by 0 bases and J by 3 bases, with 14 bases between the two germline ends. The CDR3 sequence is 15 residues long. The germline gives CDR1 DFQATT, CDR2 SNEGSKA (reference sequence). The CDR3 sequence is CSARDPSGSEETQYF. The DNA of the CDR3 is TGCAGTGCTAGAGATCCGTCAGGGAGTGAAGAGACCCAGTACTTC.

This clonotype turned up a few times. This chain joins TRBV5-1 and TRBJ1-1; D uncertain. CDR1 SGHRS and CDR2 YFSETQ come from the germline V gene. V was shortened by 1 base and J by 7 bases, with 8 bases between the two germline ends. The length of the CDR3 is 12 residues. In DNA, the CDR3 is TGCGCCAGCAGCTTGTTCGGGGATGAAGCTTTCTTT. This translates into CASSLFGDEAFF.

The genes are TRBV7-9 and TRBJ2-1; 14 nucleotides agree with TRBD2. V lost 5 bases to trimming and J lost 7 bases; unmatched junction nucleotides: 4. Germline-derived CDR1 and CDR2 are SEHNR and FQNEAQ (reference sequence). CDR3 size: 15 residues. CDR3 sequence: CASSRGTSGSNEQFF. In DNA form, the CDR3 reads TGTGCCAGCAGCCGCGGGACTAGCGGGAGTAATGAGCAGTTCTTC.

This clonotype occurred a few times. This chain links TRBV29-1 with TRBJ2-5; maybe TRBD2 (6 bases). Trimming left V 0 bases short and J 5 bases short, with 13 bases between. Germline loops: CDR1 SQVTM, CDR2 ANQGSEA. This CDR3 is 14 amino acids long. Written as DNA, the CDR3 is TGCAGCGTTGAAGATCCCCCTGGGGGGGAGACCCAGTACTTC. This encodes CSVEDPPGGETQYF.

This clonotype appeared a few times. The rearrangement uses TRBV20-1 and TRBJ1-2; weak D call: TRBD1 (5 bases). The CDR3 covers 13 residues. The germline V and J ends were trimmed by 5 bases and 8 bases, with 18 bases remaining between them. Germline V CDR1 and CDR2: DFQATT, SNEGSKA (reference sequence). The CDR3 here is CSAFRDGLIGYTF. The CDR3 nucleotides read TGCAGTGCTTTCCGGGACGGCCTTATCGGCTACACCTTC.

J is TRBJ2-3 and V is TRBV7-2; the D is unclear. This CDR3 contains 13 residues. The germline V gene has CDR1 SGHTA and CDR2 FQGNSA. V was clipped by 5 bases and J by 5 bases, with 11 bases between them. CDR3 nucleotide sequence: TGTGCCAGCAGCCTTATAGCCGGAGATACGCAGTATTTT. Encoded protein: CASSLIAGDTQYF.

This clonotype was counted only a few times. The chain's CDR3 is CATKGQGNTEAFF. Here the CDR3 DNA reads TGTGCCACCAAGGGACAGGGAAACACTGAAGCTTTCTTT. The chain is built from TRBV10-3 and TRBJ1-1; 9 positions agree with TRBD1. Germline CDR1 reads ENHRY; CDR2 reads SYGVKD. V dropped 10 bases and J dropped 2; count of bases not matched to a gene: 5. The CDR3 consists of 13 residues.

At least ten counts were recorded for this clonotype. At one end, the junction sequence differs from germline, possibly due to a read error. The chain couples TRBV5-1 to TRBJ2-7; D call uncertain. This CDR3 is 12 amino acids long. Germline CDR1 and CDR2: SGHRS and YFSETQ. CDR3 sequence: CASSLQGYEQYF. Written as DNA, the CDR3 is TGTGCCAGCAGTCTGCAAGGCTACGAGCAGTACTTC.

This clonotype was counted ten times or more. One junction end does not reproduce the germline sequence, and a read error may be involved. This chain uses TRBV14 with TRBJ2-1; 8 positions match TRBD2. CDR1 is SGHDN and CDR2 is FVKESK in the germline V gene. The CDR3 runs 18 residues. Here the CDR3 reads CARSPLTGGPDAYNEQFF. CDR3 DNA sequence: TGTGCCAGAAGCCCTCTAACGGGAGGGCCTGACGCCTACAATGAGCAGTTCTTC.

This clonotype has at least ten counts. The J gene is TRBJ2-1, the V gene TRBV20-1; TRBD2 might be the D (7 bases). The CDR3 contains 15 residues. V shed 3 bases and J shed 7 bases, with 19 bases lying between them. Germline CDR1 reads DFQATT; CDR2 reads SNEGSKA (reference sequence). The CDR3 DNA follows: TGCAGTGCTAGGAATGGGGGGGCTAGCCAGAATGAGCAGTTCTTC. It yields the protein CSARNGGASQNEQFF.

The J gene is TRBJ2-3, the V gene TRBV6-5, with TRBD2 identical over 12 bases. CDR1 is MNHEY and CDR2 is SVGAGI in the germline V gene. With V trimmed by 2 bases and J by 6 bases, 9 bases remained unmatched. The CDR3 consists of 17 residues. The CDR3 DNA reads as TGTGCCAGCAGTTACAACGGACTAGCGGGATCTTCGGATACGCAGTATTTT. It yields the protein CASSYNGLAGSSDTQYF.

Turning to this clonotype: Just one base apart from a much larger clone, this may be a read error. CDR3 DNA sequence: TGTGCCACCAGCAGAGGGGAGGCTAGGGAGGTGAATGAGCAGTTCTTC. The encoded protein is CATSRGEAREVNEQFF. The rearrangement joins TRBV15 to TRBJ2-1, with D tentatively TRBD2 (6 bases). The CDR3 has 16 residues. With 1 base removed from V and 7 bases from J, the gap between germline ends came to 17 bases. Germline CDR1 and CDR2: LNHNV and YYDKDF (reference sequence).

CDR3 nucleotide sequence: TGTGCCAGCAGCTCCTCGGACAGGGTGACTGAAGCTTTCTTT. Residues: CASSSSDRVTEAFF. V and J are TRBV7-8 and TRBJ1-1, with 8 nucleotides matching TRBD1. CDR1 and CDR2 from the germline V gene are SGHVS and FQNEAQ. This CDR3 comprises 14 residues. Trimming took 4 bases from V and 5 from J; bases not matched to a gene: 6.